The rows below give T cell receptor beta chains drawn from one sample of a study of OX40 agonist ivuxolimab in advanced cancers. TCRdb keeps only in-frame clones here, not all; method: immunoSEQ multiplex PCR. The table has about 38,000 clones, more than 75% seen once. The input for sequencing was CD4+ or CD8+ T cells sorted from blood, taken in a trial of the OX40 agonist ivuxolimab. These receptors originate from an adult with an advanced solid tumor such as melanoma, head and neck, liver or kidney cancer. Both conserved end residues are part of each CDR3. D genes are given only for firm matches. Expanded clones are given a class, and other clones once, few, many or no size at all.

len,d_gene,abundance,j_gene,v_gene,CDR3nt,CDR3aa
14,.,once,TRBJ2-1,TRBV4-1,TGCGCCAGCAGCCAAGATCGACGCGGGATCGAGCAGTTCTTC,CASSQDRRGIEQFF
15,TRBD2,few,TRBJ2-5,TRBV5-1,TGCGCCAGCAGCTCCCGGGGGGGGAGCGGGGAGACCCAGTACTTC,CASSSRGGSGETQYF
17,TRBD2,.,TRBJ2-3,TRBV27,TGTGCCAGCAGTTTCCAGGGCGGGGGGGCCCCTGCGGATACGCAGTATTTT,CASSFQGGGAPADTQYF
14,.,.,TRBJ1-6,TRBV19,TGTGCCAGTAGTACGGACGGGAAGAATTCACCCCTCCACTTT,CASSTDGKNSPLHF
16,.,.,TRBJ2-7,TRBV9,TGTGCCAGCAGCGCTCAGGGACTGGATCCATCCTACGAGCAGTACTTC,CASSAQGLDPSYEQYF
14,.,.,TRBJ1-1,TRBV28,TGTGCCAGCAGTTTGTCCACAGGGTACACTGAAGCTTTCTTT,CASSLSTGYTEAFF
15,.,.,TRBJ1-5,TRBV7-9,TGTGCCAGCAGCCTAGCCGAGGGAGTGAATCAGCCCCAGCATTTT,CASSLAEGVNQPQHF
15,.,.,TRBJ2-5,TRBV5-6,TGTGCCAGCAGCTTGGATTGGCAGGGGCAAGAGACCCAGTACTTC,CASSLDWQGQETQYF
12,.,few,TRBJ1-2,TRBV27,TGTGCCAGCAGTAGCGGACAGCTGGGCTACACCTTC,CASSSGQLGYTF
16,.,.,TRBJ2-1,TRBV5-1,TGCGCCAGCAGCTTGGGAGCGGAAAGCTCCTACAATGAGCAGTTCTTC,CASSLGAESSYNEQFF
14,TRBD2,.,TRBJ2-3,TRBV9,TGTGCCAGCAGTAGCGGGATAGGCACAGATACGCAGTATTTT,CASSSGIGTDTQYF
15,.,.,TRBJ2-5,TRBV7-8,TGTGCCAGCAGCCCCCTAGACCCTACCCCTGAGACCCAGTACTTC,CASSPLDPTPETQYF
14,TRBD1,.,TRBJ2-7,TRBV7-2,TGTGCCAGCAGCTCGGGACAGAACTACTACGAGCAGTACTTC,CASSSGQNYYEQYF
14,.,.,TRBJ2-7,TRBV7-2,TGTGCCAGCAGCTCGGCCGGGAGCTCCTACGAGCAGTACTTC,CASSSAGSSYEQYF
14,.,.,TRBJ2-3,TRBV5-4,TGTGCCAGCAGCGGATCTGGGACAACTGATACGCAGTATTTT,CASSGSGTTDTQYF
16,.,.,TRBJ1-2,TRBV4-2,TGTGCCAGCAGCCCCCAAGATGGGGGGGGCGCGCGAGGCTACACCTTC,CASSPQDGGGARGYTF
14,TRBD1,few,TRBJ1-6,TRBV5-4,TGTGCCAGCAGCGAACAGGGGGGGAATTCACCCCTCCACTTT,CASSEQGGNSPLHF
12,.,.,TRBJ1-4,TRBV19,TGTGCCGCGTCCGGGTACAGAGAAAAACTGTTTTTT,CAASGYREKLFF
13,TRBD1,.,TRBJ2-1,TRBV30,TGTGCCTGTGACGGACAGGGAAACAATGAGCAGTTCTTC,CACDGQGNNEQFF
13,TRBD2,.,TRBJ2-7,TRBV28,TGTGCCAGCAGGGGAGCGGGAGTCTACGAGCAGTACTTC,CASRGAGVYEQYF
19,TRBD2,.,TRBJ2-1,TRBV30,TGTGCCTGGAGTGAGGATTGGGCGTTTCTAGCGGGAGGGCTGGGGGAGCAGTTCTTC,CAWSEDWAFLAGGLGEQFF
14,.,.,TRBJ1-2,TRBV18,TGTGCCAGCTCCAGGACGGATGGGAGTTATGGCTACACCTTC,CASSRTDGSYGYTF
12,.,.,TRBJ1-2,TRBV18,TGTGCCAGCTCACCTAACAGGGACGGCTACACCTTC,CASSPNRDGYTF
17,.,.,TRBJ1-2,TRBV10-3,TGTGCCATCAGTGAGTCGATGAACAGGGAGTCTAACTATGGCTACACCTTC,CAISESMNRESNYGYTF
15,TRBD1,.,TRBJ2-7,TRBV4-1,TGCGCCAGCAGCTTAACTCCGGGACAGGGTTACGAGCAGTACTTC,CASSLTPGQGYEQYF
16,.,.,TRBJ1-5,TRBV19,TGTGCCAGTAGTATATTTGGACACCTGAGCAATCAGCCCCAGCATTTT,CASSIFGHLSNQPQHF
17,.,.,TRBJ1-5,TRBV10-3,TGTGCCATCAGTGAAGCAACAGTATTCGGTACAAATCAGCCCCAGCATTTT,CAISEATVFGTNQPQHF
15,.,.,TRBJ2-7,TRBV6-5,TGTGCCAGCAGTTACCGCCCAGGGAAGATCTACGAGCAGTACTTC,CASSYRPGKIYEQYF
18,TRBD2,few,TRBJ2-7,TRBV5-1,TGCGCCAGCAGCTTGGCGGTAGGGAGGGTCGAATCCCCCTACGAGCAGTACTTC,CASSLAVGRVESPYEQYF
13,TRBD1,.,TRBJ1-1,TRBV7-3,TGTGCCAGCAGCTTTACAGGGGGCACTGAAGCTTTCTTT,CASSFTGGTEAFF
14,.,.,TRBJ1-4,TRBV7-9,TGTGCCAGCAGCTTCAACCTAGGAGTAGAAAAACTGTTTTTT,CASSFNLGVEKLFF
15,.,once,TRBJ1-1,TRBV9,TGTGCCAGCAGCGTAGTTCCGGGGATGAACACTGAAGCTTTCTTT,CASSVVPGMNTEAFF
13,.,.,TRBJ1-4,TRBV11-2,TGTGCCAGCAGCTTAGTGTTGGGTGAAAAACTGTTTTTT,CASSLVLGEKLFF
17,TRBD1,.,TRBJ2-2,TRBV7-8,TGTGCCAGCAGCAAAACGGGGACAGGAATGTACACCGGGGAGCTGTTTTTT,CASSKTGTGMYTGELFF
12,.,medium-sized,TRBJ2-7,TRBV7-9,TGTGCCAGCAGCTTAGGAACCTACGAGCAGTACTTC,CASSLGTYEQYF
13,.,.,TRBJ1-2,TRBV30,TGTGCCTGGAATTATGGTAATAACTATGGCTACACCTTC,CAWNYGNNYGYTF
16,.,.,TRBJ2-1,TRBV5-4,TGTGCCAGCAGACTCGGGGCCTCCCCCTCCTACAATGAGCAGTTCTTC,CASRLGASPSYNEQFF
16,.,.,TRBJ1-4,TRBV6-5,TGTGCCAGCAGTTCCTCCAGGAGGGGGGTTAATGAAAAACTGTTTTTT,CASSSSRRGVNEKLFF
14,TRBD1,.,TRBJ1-1,TRBV7-9,TGTGCCAGCAGCTCAGGACAGGGGTACACTGAAGCTTTCTTT,CASSSGQGYTEAFF
14,.,.,TRBJ2-1,TRBV28,TGTGCCAGCAGCCCCCCACTGAGCTACAATGAGCAGTTCTTC,CASSPPLSYNEQFF
14,.,.,TRBJ2-7,TRBV18,TGTGCCAGCTCGTCCAATGGGGTTTACTACGAGCAGTACTTC,CASSSNGVYYEQYF
14,.,.,TRBJ1-2,TRBV7-3,TGTGCCAGCAGCTTAGATCCGGGCTACTATGGCTACACCTTC,CASSLDPGYYGYTF
13,.,.,TRBJ2-3,TRBV5-1,TGCGCCAGCAGCTTGGAGGGCACAGATACGCAGTATTTT,CASSLEGTDTQYF
14,TRBD1,.,TRBJ2-1,TRBV9,TGTGCCAGCAGCCAACAGGGGGTTAACAATGAGCAGTTCTTC,CASSQQGVNNEQFF
14,.,.,TRBJ2-7,TRBV29-1,TGCAGCGTAGCCGGGACTTACGGCTCCTACGAGCAGTACTTC,CSVAGTYGSYEQYF